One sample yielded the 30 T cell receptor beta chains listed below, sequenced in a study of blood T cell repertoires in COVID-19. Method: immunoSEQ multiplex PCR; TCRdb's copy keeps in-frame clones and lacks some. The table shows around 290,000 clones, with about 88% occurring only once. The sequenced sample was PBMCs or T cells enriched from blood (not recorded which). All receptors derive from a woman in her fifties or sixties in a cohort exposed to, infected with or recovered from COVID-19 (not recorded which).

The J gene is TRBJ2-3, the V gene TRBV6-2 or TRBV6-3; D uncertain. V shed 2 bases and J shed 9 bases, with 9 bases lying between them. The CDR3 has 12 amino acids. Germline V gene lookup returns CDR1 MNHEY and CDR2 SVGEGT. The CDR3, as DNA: TGTGCCAGCAGTTACCCCCCCCTGACGCAGTATTTT. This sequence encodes CASSYPPLTQYF.

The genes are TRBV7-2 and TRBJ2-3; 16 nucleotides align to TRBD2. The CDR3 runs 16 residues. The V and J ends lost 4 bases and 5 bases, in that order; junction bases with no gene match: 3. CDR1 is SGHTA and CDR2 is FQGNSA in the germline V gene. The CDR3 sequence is CASSSGLAGGVDTQYF. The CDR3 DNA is TGTGCCAGCAGCTCGGGACTAGCGGGAGGGGTAGATACGCAGTATTTT.

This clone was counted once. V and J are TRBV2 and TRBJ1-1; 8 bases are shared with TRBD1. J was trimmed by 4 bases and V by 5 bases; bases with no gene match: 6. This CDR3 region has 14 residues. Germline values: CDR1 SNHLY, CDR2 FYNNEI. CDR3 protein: CASSTYDRGTEAFF. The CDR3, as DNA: TGTGCCAGCAGTACCTATGACAGGGGCACTGAAGCTTTCTTT. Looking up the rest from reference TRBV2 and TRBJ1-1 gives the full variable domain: EPEVTQTPSHQVTQMGQEVILRCVPISNHLYFYWYRQILGQKVEFLVSFYNNEISEKSEIFDDQFSVERPDGSNFTLKIRSTKLEDSAMYFCASSTYDRGTEAFFGQGTRLTVV.

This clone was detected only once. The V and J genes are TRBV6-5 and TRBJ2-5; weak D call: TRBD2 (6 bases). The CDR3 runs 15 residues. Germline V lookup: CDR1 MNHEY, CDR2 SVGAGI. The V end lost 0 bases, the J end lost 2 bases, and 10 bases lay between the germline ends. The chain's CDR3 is CASSYSHGLQETQYF. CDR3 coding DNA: TGTGCCAGCAGTTACTCCCACGGACTACAAGAGACCCAGTACTTC.

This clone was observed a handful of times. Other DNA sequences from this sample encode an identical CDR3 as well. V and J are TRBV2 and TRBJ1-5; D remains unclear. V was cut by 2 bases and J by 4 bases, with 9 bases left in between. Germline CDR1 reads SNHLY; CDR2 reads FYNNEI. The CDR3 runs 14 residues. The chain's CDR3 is CASSERGLNQPQHF. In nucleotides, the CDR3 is TGTGCCAGCAGTGAACGCGGTTTAAATCAGCCCCAGCATTTT.

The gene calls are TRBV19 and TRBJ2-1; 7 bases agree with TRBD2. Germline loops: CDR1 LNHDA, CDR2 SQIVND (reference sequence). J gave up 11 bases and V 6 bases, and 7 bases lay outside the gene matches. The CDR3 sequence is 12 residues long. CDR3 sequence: CASSEAGLQQFF. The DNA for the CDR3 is TGTGCCAGTAGCGAAGCGGGACTTCAGCAGTTCTTC.

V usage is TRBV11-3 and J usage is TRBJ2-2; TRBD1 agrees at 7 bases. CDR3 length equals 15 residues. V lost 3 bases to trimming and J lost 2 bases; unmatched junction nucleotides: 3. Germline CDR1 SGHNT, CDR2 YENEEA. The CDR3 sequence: CASSFGTVNTGELFF. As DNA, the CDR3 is TGTGCCAGCAGCTTCGGGACAGTAAACACCGGGGAGCTGTTTTTT. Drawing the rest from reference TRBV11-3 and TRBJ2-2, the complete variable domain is EAGVVQSPRYKIIEKKQPVAFWCNPISGHNTLYWYLQNLGQGPELLIRYENEEAVDDSQLPKDRFSAERLKGVDSTLKIQPAELGDSAVYLCASSFGTVNTGELFFGEGSRLTVL.

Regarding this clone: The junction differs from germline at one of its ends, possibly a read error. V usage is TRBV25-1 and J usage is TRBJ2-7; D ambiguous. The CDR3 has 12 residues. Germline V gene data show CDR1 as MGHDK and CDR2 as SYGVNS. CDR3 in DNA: TGTGCCAGCAGTGAAGGAAGCGCGACGCTCCGCTTC. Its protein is CASSEGSATLRF.

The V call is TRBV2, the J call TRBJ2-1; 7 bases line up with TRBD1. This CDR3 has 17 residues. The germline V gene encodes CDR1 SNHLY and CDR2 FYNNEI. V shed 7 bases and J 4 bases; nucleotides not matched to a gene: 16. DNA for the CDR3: TGTGCCAGCAACCGTGTCCTGGGCAGGGGGACATACAATGAGCAGTTCTTC. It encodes CASNRVLGRGTYNEQFF.

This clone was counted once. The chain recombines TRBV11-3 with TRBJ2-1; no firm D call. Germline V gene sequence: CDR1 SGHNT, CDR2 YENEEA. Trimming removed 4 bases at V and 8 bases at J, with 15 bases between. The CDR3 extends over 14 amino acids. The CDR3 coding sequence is TGTGCCAGCAGCTCCGGAGCGCGGCTGGATGAGCAGTTCTTC. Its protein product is CASSSGARLDEQFF. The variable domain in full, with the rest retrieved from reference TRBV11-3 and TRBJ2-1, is EAGVVQSPRYKIIEKKQPVAFWCNPISGHNTLYWYLQNLGQGPELLIRYENEEAVDDSQLPKDRFSAERLKGVDSTLKIQPAELGDSAVYLCASSSGARLDEQFFGPGTRLTVL.

This CDR3 reads CSVASETRGGELFF. CDR3 DNA sequence: TGCAGCGTTGCCTCGGAGACCCGAGGCGGGGAGCTGTTTTTT. This sequence joins TRBV29-1 and TRBJ2-2; D is undetermined. Trimming pared 4 bases from V and 7 bases from J, leaving 16 bases between. Germline values: CDR1 SQVTM, CDR2 ANQGSEA. CDR3 length equals 14 residues.

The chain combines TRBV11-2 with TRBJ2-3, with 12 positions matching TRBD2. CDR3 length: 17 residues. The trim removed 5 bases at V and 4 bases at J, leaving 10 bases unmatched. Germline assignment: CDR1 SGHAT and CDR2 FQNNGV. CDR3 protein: CASSPSGRASEADTQYF. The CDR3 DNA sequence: TGTGCCAGCAGCCCTAGCGGGAGGGCGTCGGAAGCAGATACGCAGTATTTT.

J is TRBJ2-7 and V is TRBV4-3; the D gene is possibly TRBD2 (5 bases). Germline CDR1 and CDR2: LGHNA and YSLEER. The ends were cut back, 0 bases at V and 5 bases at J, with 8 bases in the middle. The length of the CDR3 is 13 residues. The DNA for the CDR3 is TGCGCCAGCAGCCAAGAGACGGGGAACGAGCAGTACTTC. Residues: CASSQETGNEQYF.

The CDR3: CASSLAFQETQYF. The CDR3 nucleotides are TGTGCCAGCAGCTTAGCCTTCCAAGAGACCCAGTACTTC. The rearrangement uses TRBV7-2 and TRBJ2-5, with D uncertain. V lost 0 bases, J lost 1 base, and 3 bases lay in between. Per the germline V gene, CDR1 is SGHTA and CDR2 is FQGNSA. The CDR3 covers 13 residues.

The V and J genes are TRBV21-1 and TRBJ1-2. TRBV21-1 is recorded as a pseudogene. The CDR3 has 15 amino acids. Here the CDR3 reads CASLGGIRFRYGYTF. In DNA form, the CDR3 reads TGTGCCAGCCTCGGGGGAATTAGGTTTAGGTATGGCTACACCTTC.

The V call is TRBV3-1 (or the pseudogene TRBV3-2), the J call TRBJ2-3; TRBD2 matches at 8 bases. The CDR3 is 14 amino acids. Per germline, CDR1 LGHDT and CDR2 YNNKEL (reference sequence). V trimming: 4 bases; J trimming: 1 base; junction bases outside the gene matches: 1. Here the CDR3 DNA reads TGTGCCAGCAGCCCAGCGGGAGGCACAGATACGCAGTATTTT. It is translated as CASSPAGGTDTQYF.

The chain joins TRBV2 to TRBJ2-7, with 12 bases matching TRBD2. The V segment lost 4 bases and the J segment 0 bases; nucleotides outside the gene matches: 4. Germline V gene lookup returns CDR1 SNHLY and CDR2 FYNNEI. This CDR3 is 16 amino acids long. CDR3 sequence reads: CASSVGLAGSSYEQYF. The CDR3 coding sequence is TGTGCCAGCAGTGTTGGACTAGCGGGAAGCTCCTACGAGCAGTACTTC.

The CDR3 nucleotides are TGTGCCACCAGCAGAGGGGCGGGGGGACCATACAATGAGCAGTTCTTC. Translated: CATSRGAGGPYNEQFF. The V gene is TRBV15, the J gene TRBJ2-1, with 8 bases identical to TRBD2. V shed 1 base and J 4 bases; nucleotides not matched to a gene: 6. There are 16 residues in the CDR3. Germline V gives CDR1 LNHNV, CDR2 YYDKDF (reference sequence).

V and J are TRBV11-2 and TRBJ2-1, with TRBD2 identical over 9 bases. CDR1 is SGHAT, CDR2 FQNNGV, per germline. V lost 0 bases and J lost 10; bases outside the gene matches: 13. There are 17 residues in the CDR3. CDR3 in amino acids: CASSLDRGGGGYREQFF. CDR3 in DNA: TGTGCCAGCAGCTTAGATCGTGGCGGGGGGGGCTACAGGGAGCAGTTCTTC.

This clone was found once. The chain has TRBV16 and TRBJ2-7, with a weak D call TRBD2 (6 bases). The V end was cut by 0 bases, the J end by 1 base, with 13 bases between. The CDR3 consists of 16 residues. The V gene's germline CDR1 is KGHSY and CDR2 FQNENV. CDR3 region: CASSQSSGRGSYEQYF. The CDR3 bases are TGTGCCAGCAGCCAATCTAGCGGTCGAGGGTCCTACGAGCAGTACTTC.

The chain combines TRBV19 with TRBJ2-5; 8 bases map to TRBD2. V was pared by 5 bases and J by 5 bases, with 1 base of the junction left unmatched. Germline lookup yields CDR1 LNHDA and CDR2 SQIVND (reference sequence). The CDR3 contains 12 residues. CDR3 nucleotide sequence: TGTGCCAGTAGTCCGGGGGGGGAGACCCAGTACTTC. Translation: CASSPGGETQYF.

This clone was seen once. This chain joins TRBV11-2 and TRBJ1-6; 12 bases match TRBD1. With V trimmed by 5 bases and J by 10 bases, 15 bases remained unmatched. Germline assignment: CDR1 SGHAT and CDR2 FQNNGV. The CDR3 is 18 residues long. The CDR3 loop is CASSRLARDRGRGSPLHF. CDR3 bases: TGTGCCAGCAGCAGACTAGCCCGGGACAGGGGGCGGGGATCACCCCTCCACTTT.

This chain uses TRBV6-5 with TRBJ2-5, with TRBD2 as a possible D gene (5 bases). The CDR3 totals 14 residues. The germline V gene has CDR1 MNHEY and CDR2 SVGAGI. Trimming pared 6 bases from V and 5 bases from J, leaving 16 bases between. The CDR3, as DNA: TGTGCCAGCAGCATCGGGGTCGAGTGGGAGACCCAGTACTTC. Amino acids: CASSIGVEWETQYF.

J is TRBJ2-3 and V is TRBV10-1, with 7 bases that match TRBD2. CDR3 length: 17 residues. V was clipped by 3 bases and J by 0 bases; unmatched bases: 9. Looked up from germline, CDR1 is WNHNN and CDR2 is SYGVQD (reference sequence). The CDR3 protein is CASSDPSGPVSTDTQYF. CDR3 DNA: TGCGCCAGCAGTGATCCTAGCGGCCCTGTTAGCACAGATACGCAGTATTTT.

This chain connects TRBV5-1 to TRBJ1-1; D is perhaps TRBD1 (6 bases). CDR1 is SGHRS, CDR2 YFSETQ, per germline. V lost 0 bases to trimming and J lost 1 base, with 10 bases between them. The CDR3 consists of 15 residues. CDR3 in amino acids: CASSLEGHSNTEAFF. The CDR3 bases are TGCGCCAGCAGCTTGGAGGGACACTCGAACACTGAAGCTTTCTTT.

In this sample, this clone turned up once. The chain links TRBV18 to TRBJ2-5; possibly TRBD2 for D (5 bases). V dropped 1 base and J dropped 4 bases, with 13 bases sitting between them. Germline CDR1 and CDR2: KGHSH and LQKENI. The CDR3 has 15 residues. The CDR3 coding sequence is TGTGCCAGCTCACCACAGGAGGTTGGGGTAGAGACCCAGTACTTC. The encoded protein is CASSPQEVGVETQYF. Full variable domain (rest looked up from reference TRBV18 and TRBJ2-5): NAGVMQNPRHLVRRRGQEARLRCSPMKGHSHVYWYRQLPEEGLKFMVYLQKENIIDESGMPKERFSAEFPKEGPSILRIQQVVRGDSAAYFCASSPQEVGVETQYFGPGTRLLVL.

CDR3 coding DNA: TGTGCCAGCAGCCTAACTAGCGGGAGAGGGAAAGATACGCAGTATTTT. Its translation is CASSLTSGRGKDTQYF. The V gene is TRBV3-1 (or the pseudogene TRBV3-2), the J gene TRBJ2-3; TRBD2 aligns across 11 bases. V trimming: 4 bases; J trimming: 5 bases; junction bases outside the gene matches: 8. The CDR3 sequence is 16 residues long. Germline-derived CDR1 and CDR2 are LGHDT and YNNKEL (reference sequence).

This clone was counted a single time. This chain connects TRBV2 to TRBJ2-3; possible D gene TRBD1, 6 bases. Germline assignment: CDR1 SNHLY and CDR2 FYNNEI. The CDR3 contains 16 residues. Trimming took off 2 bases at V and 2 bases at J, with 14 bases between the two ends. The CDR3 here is CASSENAGVATDTQYF. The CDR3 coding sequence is TGTGCCAGCAGTGAAAACGCAGGGGTTGCCACAGATACGCAGTATTTT.

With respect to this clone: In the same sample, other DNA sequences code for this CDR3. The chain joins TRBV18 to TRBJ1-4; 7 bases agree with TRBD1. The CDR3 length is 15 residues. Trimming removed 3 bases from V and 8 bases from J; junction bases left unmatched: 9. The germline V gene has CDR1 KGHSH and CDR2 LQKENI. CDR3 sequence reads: CASSPQTGLNEKLFF. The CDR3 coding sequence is TGTGCCAGCTCACCCCAGACAGGGTTGAACGAAAAACTGTTTTTT.

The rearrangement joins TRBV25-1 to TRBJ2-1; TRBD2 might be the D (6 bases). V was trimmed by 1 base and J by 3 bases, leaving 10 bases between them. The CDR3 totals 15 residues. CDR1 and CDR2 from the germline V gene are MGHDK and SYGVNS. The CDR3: CASSESYGSYNEQFF. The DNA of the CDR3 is TGTGCCAGCAGTGAATCTTACGGGAGCTACAATGAGCAGTTCTTC.